Shown below are 15 T cell receptor beta chains from a single sample sequenced in a study of blood T cells in healthy people across ages. Sample-barcoded 5' priming and a J-beta primer mix drove a second PCR of roughly 6 to 12 cycles. TCRdb fed the 5' RACE reads into MiXCR, producing one record per CDR3 protein. The sample comprises 590,000 or so distinct CDR3 sequences, roughly 31% of which are singletons, and 15% to 18% rests with the top ten. Material: blood. The receptors were sampled from an elderly woman in good health.

This clonotype was recorded a few times. The rearrangement joins TRBV20-1 to TRBJ2-3; 12 bases agree with TRBD2. The V gene's germline CDR1 is DFQATT and CDR2 SNEGSKA (reference sequence). The V and J ends lost 2 bases and 2 bases, in that order; junction bases with no gene match: 2. The CDR3 spans 15 residues. Written as DNA, the CDR3 is TGCAGTGCTAGACTAGCGGGGGGGGTCACAGATACGCAGTATTTT. Amino acid sequence: CSARLAGGVTDTQYF.

The chain is built from TRBV20-1 and TRBJ2-1, with D uncertain. Germline-derived CDR1 and CDR2 are DFQATT and SNEGSKA (reference sequence). The CDR3 contains 11 residues. Trimming took off 4 bases at V and 4 bases at J, with 5 bases between the two ends. In nucleotides, the CDR3 is TGCAGTGCTACCTCTTACAATGAGCAGTTCTTC. Its translation: CSATSYNEQFF.

V and J are TRBV5-1 and TRBJ2-7, with 8 positions matching TRBD1. J gave up 2 bases and V 4 bases, and 8 bases lay outside the gene matches. CDR1 and CDR2 from the germline V gene are SGHRS and YFSETQ. The CDR3 is made up of 15 amino acids. CDR3 in amino acids: CASSKTGGKAYEQYF. CDR3 DNA sequence: TGCGCCAGCAGCAAAACAGGGGGAAAGGCCTACGAGCAGTACTTC. The variable domain in full, completed from reference TRBV5-1 and TRBJ2-7, reads KAGVTQTPRYLIKTRGQQVTLSCSPISGHRSVSWYQQTPGQGLQFLFEYFSETQRNKGNFPGRFSGRQFSNSRSEMNVSTLELGDSALYLCASSKTGGKAYEQYFGPGTRLTVT.

This clonotype has at least ten counts. V and J are TRBV7-2 and TRBJ1-1; D uncertain. The CDR3 covers 16 residues. V shed 0 bases and J shed 6 bases, with 17 bases lying between them. Per the germline V gene, CDR1 is SGHTA and CDR2 is FQGNSA. The CDR3 region is CASSLAHNLLNSEAFF. In DNA form, the CDR3 reads TGTGCCAGCAGCTTAGCGCACAACCTACTTAACTCTGAAGCTTTCTTT. Using reference TRBV7-2 and TRBJ1-1 for the parts outside the CDR3, the full variable domain is GAGVSQSPSNKVTEKGKDVELRCDPISGHTALYWYRQSLGQGLEFLIYFQGNSAPDKSGLPSDRFSAERTGGSVSTLTIQRTQQEDSAVYLCASSLAHNLLNSEAFFGQGTRLTVV.

The rearrangement joins TRBV3-1 to TRBJ2-1, with 11 bases matching TRBD2. There are 17 residues in the CDR3. The ends lost 1 base at V and 9 bases at J; junction bases unmatched: 11. CDR1 LGHDT and CDR2 YNNKEL come from the germline V gene (reference sequence). The CDR3 protein is CASSQGMTSGMLGEQFF. CDR3 coding DNA: TGTGCCAGCAGCCAAGGGATGACTAGCGGGATGTTAGGTGAGCAGTTCTTC.

Concerning this clonotype: This may be a read error, as it is one base from a much larger clone. V and J are TRBV6-1 and TRBJ2-5; D is ambiguous. Germline V CDR1 and CDR2: MNHNS, SASEGT. The V gene lost 1 base and the J gene lost 7 bases, with 16 bases spanning the gap. The CDR3 has 15 residues. The CDR3 DNA reads as TGTGCCAGCAGTGAAGGGCCAGCTAACAAAGTGACCCAGTACTTC. This sequence encodes CASSEGPANKVTQYF.

This chain links TRBV7-9 with TRBJ2-1; D unresolved. Germline CDR1 and CDR2: SEHNR and FQNEAQ (reference sequence). Trimming shortened V by 3 bases and J by 2 bases, and 8 bases separated the two germline ends. The CDR3 has 14 residues. CDR3 DNA: TGTGCCAGCAGCTTGCCAGCCCCCTACAATGAGCAGTTCTTC. Residues: CASSLPAPYNEQFF.

The rearrangement joins TRBV7-9 to TRBJ1-3; D is undetermined. The CDR3 consists of 15 residues. Deletions cut 2 bases from V and 2 bases from J, with 10 bases between. The germline V gene has CDR1 SEHNR and CDR2 FQNEAQ (reference sequence). The CDR3 DNA sequence: TGTGCCAGCAGCTTACCCCCGGGGACTGGAAACACCATATATTTT. Translating it yields CASSLPPGTGNTIYF. The complete variable domain, with remaining parts taken from reference TRBV7-9 and TRBJ1-3, reads DTGVSQNPRHKITKRGQNVTFRCDPISEHNRLYWYRQTLGQGPEFLTYFQNEAQLEKSRLLSDRFSAERPKGSFSTLEIQRTEQGDSAMYLCASSLPPGTGNTIYFGEGSWLTVV.

This clonotype was recorded many times. V is TRBV18 and J is TRBJ1-2, with D uncertain. This CDR3 has 13 amino acids. Germline lookup yields CDR1 KGHSH and CDR2 LQKENI. The V end lost 3 bases, the J end lost 6 bases, and 11 bases lay between the germline ends. This chain's CDR3 is CASSPSRQDGYTF. The CDR3, as DNA: TGTGCCAGCTCACCTTCACGGCAGGATGGCTACACCTTC.

The chain is built from TRBV7-3 and TRBJ2-7, with D tentatively TRBD1 (5 bases). This CDR3 is 14 amino acids long. V was pared by 5 bases and J by 5 bases, with 16 bases between. Germline V CDR1 and CDR2: SGHTA, FQGTGA. CDR3: CASSPQGVDNEQYF. The CDR3 DNA sequence: TGTGCCAGCAGCCCCCAAGGGGTGGACAACGAGCAGTACTTC.

This clonotype was found a few times. The chain employs TRBV4-1 and TRBJ1-1; D gene unclear. Germline values: CDR1 MGHRA, CDR2 YSYEKL. V gave up 0 bases and J gave up 1 base, with 9 bases separating them. CDR3 length: 15 residues. The chain's CDR3 is CASSQDPVPNTEAFF. The DNA for the CDR3 is TGCGCCAGCAGCCAAGACCCAGTCCCGAACACTGAAGCTTTCTTT.

This sequence joins TRBV25-1 and TRBJ1-1; no firm D call. Germline CDR1 and CDR2: MGHDK and SYGVNS. V lost 1 base to trimming and J lost 1 base, with 16 bases between them. There are 17 residues in the CDR3. The CDR3 loop is CASSELSRWRGNTEAFF. The DNA of the CDR3 is TGTGCCAGCAGTGAATTGAGCAGGTGGCGCGGGAACACTGAAGCTTTCTTT.

This clonotype was counted many times. The chain is built from TRBV5-1 and TRBJ1-2; 7 bases align to TRBD1. The CDR3 runs 15 residues. Germline V gene data show CDR1 as SGHRS and CDR2 as YFSETQ. V shed 4 bases, J shed 6 bases, and the junction held 12 bases outside the gene matches. DNA of the CDR3: TGCGCCAGCAGCCCAGGACAGGTTTACTGGGATGGCTACACCTTC. Its translation is CASSPGQVYWDGYTF.

This clonotype was seen only a few times. This may arise from a read error, as a much more abundant clone is one base away. This chain uses TRBV4-1 with TRBJ2-7, with D maybe TRBD2 (6 bases). Trimming pared 1 base from V and 12 bases from J, leaving 13 bases between. The CDR3 sequence is 12 residues long. CDR1 and CDR2 from the germline V gene are MGHRA and YSYEKL. CDR3 DNA sequence: TGCGCCAGCAGCCAAGGAACGGGACTGGGGTACTTC. Translated: CASSQGTGLGYF.

Only a few counts were recorded for this clonotype. The chain couples TRBV20-1 to TRBJ2-3; 11 positions agree with TRBD2. CDR1 and CDR2 (germline): DFQATT, SNEGSKA (reference sequence). The CDR3 spans 16 residues. Germline trimming cut 6 bases from V and 2 bases from J; bases unmatched to any gene: 10. CDR3 in DNA: TGCAGTGCCAATACCGCTAGCGGGAGGCCCACAGATACGCAGTATTTT. This sequence encodes CSANTASGRPTDTQYF.